The entry below gives a single T cell receptor beta chain sequence along with its context. Its antigen is undetermined. PCR amplification relied on 60 Vbeta primers (plus 13 Jbeta primers). As originally analysed: Later reanalysis found 80 million or so unique TCR beta chains, roughly 10 million of them shared. The repertoire was sequenced with immunoSEQ multiplex PCR; TCRdb's copy has only in-frame clones and lacks some. V and J calls and clone size are as listed in that table; D and trimming were resolved from the DNA. The sample includes 100,000 or so clones, about 81% of them seen just once. The CDR3 runs 15 residues. Per the germline V gene, CDR1 is MNHEY and CDR2 is SVGAGI. Trimming pared 5 bases from V and 0 bases from J, leaving 11 bases between. This sample is part of a study of cytomegalovirus exposure and HLA in healthy donors. Study background: Among a few hundred genotyped donors, more than 65% fell in the Caucasian-associated ancestry cluster. Overall study findings and caveats: Within the data, a cluster of highly shared sequence variants was likely a sequencing artifact.

Nominally healthy donors provided the samples, though records likely missed some immune exposures. This rearrangement joins TRBV6-5 to TRBJ2-1, with D hard to call. The clonotype comes from a man aged 18 to 29 in good health and CMV-seronegative. Sequencing was performed on PBMCs. The CDR3 region has the DNA TGTGCCAGCAGTCCCGAGGTCAGCTCCTACAATGAGCAGTTCTTC. Translating gives CASSPEVSSYNEQFF.